Below, 9 T cell receptor beta chains from the same sample are listed, as sequenced in a study (dated by TCRdb to the mid-2010s). The library was made by RT-PCR. Reads for this sample came from an Illumina MiSeq. Through fastp at Q25 and MiXCR, TCRdb rebuilt clones from the public reads, retaining in-frame beta chains. Every distinct CDR3 protein forms one entry, paired with its most common genes and DNA. In this sample the table shows around 700,000 distinct CDR3 sequences, about 14% of which occur a single time. The ten top clones hold 3.6% of the sample. Sequenced sample: memory CD4+ T cells from blood. The source is a female donor in good health, serving as a healthy control.

This clonotype was detected a few times. V is TRBV25-1 and J is TRBJ2-2; no firm D call. Deletions cut 3 bases from V and 1 base from J, with 9 bases between. Looked up from germline, CDR1 is MGHDK and CDR2 is SYGVNS. This CDR3 region has 15 residues. DNA of the CDR3: TGTGCCAGCAGTGACCCCGGACGGAACACCGGGGAGCTGTTTTTT. It is translated as CASSDPGRNTGELFF.

This clonotype showed up just a few times. The chain couples TRBV6-6 to TRBJ1-1; D is uncertain. The CDR3 contains 13 residues. CDR1 and CDR2 from the germline V gene are MNHNY and SVGAGI (reference sequence). Trimming removed 7 bases from V and 5 bases from J, with 14 bases in between. The CDR3 coding sequence is TGTGCCAGCACTAGGGAGTGGAGGACTGAAGCTTTCTTT. As protein: CASTREWRTEAFF.

This clonotype came up many times. The chain uses TRBV11-2 and TRBJ2-2; possibly TRBD2 for D (5 bases). V lost 2 bases and J 6 bases, leaving 13 bases between the germline ends. Germline V gene data show CDR1 as SGHAT and CDR2 as FQNNGV. The CDR3 contains 15 residues. The CDR3 protein is CASSLQAGSAGELFF. CDR3 nucleotide sequence: TGTGCCAGCAGCTTACAGGCCGGTAGCGCCGGGGAGCTGTTTTTT.

Ten or more counts support this clonotype. This sequence joins TRBV7-8 and TRBJ2-5; tentatively, D is TRBD1 (5 bases). V was cut by 3 bases and J by 5 bases, with 13 bases left in between. Germline V gives CDR1 SGHVS, CDR2 FQNEAQ. This CDR3 region has 14 residues. The CDR3 here is CASSFLKGLETQYF. In DNA form, the CDR3 reads TGTGCCAGCAGCTTTTTAAAGGGGTTGGAGACCCAGTACTTC. The full variable domain, in which reference TRBV7-8 and TRBJ2-5 provide the parts outside the CDR3, is GAGVSQSPRYKVAKRGQDVALRCDPISGHVSLFWYQQALGQGPEFLTYFQNEAQLDKSGLPSDRFFAERPEGSVSTLKIQRTQQEDSAVYLCASSFLKGLETQYFGPGTRLLVL.

The gene calls are TRBV5-4 and TRBJ2-7; D is ambiguous. Germline-derived CDR1 and CDR2 are SGHNT and YYREEE (reference sequence). CDR3 length: 13 amino acids. Trimming cost V 4 bases and J 3 bases, with 11 bases left between them. For the CDR3, the DNA is TGTGCCAGCAGCCCGGAGACATTCTACGAGCAGTACTTC. This codes for CASSPETFYEQYF. Full variable domain (missing parts from reference TRBV5-4 and TRBJ2-7): ETGVTQSPTHLIKTRGQQVTLRCSSQSGHNTVSWYQQALGQGPQFIFQYYREEENGRGNFPPRFSGLQFPNYSSELNVNALELDDSALYLCASSPETFYEQYFGPGTRLTVT.

Only a few counts were recorded for this clonotype. This chain joins TRBV20-1 and TRBJ2-5; maybe TRBD2 (5 bases). The V gene's germline CDR1 is DFQATT and CDR2 SNEGSKA (reference sequence). The CDR3 is 15 residues long. V lost 5 bases and J lost 5, with 21 bases in between. The CDR3 reads CSASRGLALGETQYF. The CDR3 DNA follows: TGCAGTGCTTCTAGAGGACTGGCGCTCGGGGAGACCCAGTACTTC.

V and J are TRBV11-2 and TRBJ2-7; a weak D match, TRBD2 (6 bases). Germline-derived CDR1 and CDR2 are SGHAT and FQNNGV. This CDR3 is built from 14 residues. V was pared by 5 bases and J by 0 bases, with 11 bases between. The CDR3 loop is CASSPRLDSYEQYF. In nucleotides, the CDR3 is TGTGCCAGCAGCCCAAGACTAGACTCCTACGAGCAGTACTTC.

Remarks on this clonotype: One end of the junction does not line up with germline, which may come from a read error. V and J are TRBV9 and TRBJ1-3, with D unclear. Germline assignment: CDR1 SGDLS and CDR2 YYNGEE. The CDR3 has 14 amino acids. Here the CDR3 reads CASSVEVSGNTMYF. The CDR3 DNA reads as TGTGCCAGCAGCGTAGAAGTTTCTGGAAACACCATGTATTTT. The whole variable domain, remainder taken from reference TRBV9 and TRBJ1-3, is DSGVTQTPKHLITATGQRVTLRCSPRSGDLSVYWYQQSLDQGLQFLIQYYNGEERAKGNILERFSAQQFPDLHSELNLSSLELGDSALYFCASSVEVSGNTMYFGEGSWLTVV.

This clonotype was picked up a small number of times. This sequence joins TRBV12-3 or TRBV12-4 and TRBJ1-6; 9 bases match TRBD1. The CDR3 spans 13 residues. V was clipped by 9 bases and J by 10 bases; unmatched bases: 7. CDR3 nucleotide sequence: TGTGCCAGTAGGGGACAGGGCGAGTCACCCCTCCACTTT. It translates to CASRGQGESPLHF.